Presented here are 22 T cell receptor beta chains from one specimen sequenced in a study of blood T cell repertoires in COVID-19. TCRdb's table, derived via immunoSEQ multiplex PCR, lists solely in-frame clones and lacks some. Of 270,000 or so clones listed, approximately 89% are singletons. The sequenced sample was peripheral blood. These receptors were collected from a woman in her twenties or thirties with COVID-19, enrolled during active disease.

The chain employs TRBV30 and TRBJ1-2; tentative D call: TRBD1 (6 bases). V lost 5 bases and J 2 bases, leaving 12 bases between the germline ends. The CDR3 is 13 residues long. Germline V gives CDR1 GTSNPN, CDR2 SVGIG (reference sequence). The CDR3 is CAWLDRINYGYTF. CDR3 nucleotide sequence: TGTGCCTGGTTAGACAGGATAAACTATGGCTACACCTTC.

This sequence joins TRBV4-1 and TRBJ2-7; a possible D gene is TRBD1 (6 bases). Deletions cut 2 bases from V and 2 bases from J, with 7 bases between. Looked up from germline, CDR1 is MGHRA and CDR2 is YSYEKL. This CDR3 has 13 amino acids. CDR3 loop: CASSQHRAYEQYF. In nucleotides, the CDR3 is TGCGCCAGCAGCCAACACAGGGCCTACGAGCAGTACTTC.

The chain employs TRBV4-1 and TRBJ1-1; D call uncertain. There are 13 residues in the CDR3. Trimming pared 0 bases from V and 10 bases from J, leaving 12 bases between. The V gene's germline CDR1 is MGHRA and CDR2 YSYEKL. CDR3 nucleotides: TGCGCCAGCAGCCAAGAACTCCAAGGAGGAGCTTTCTTT. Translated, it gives CASSQELQGGAFF.

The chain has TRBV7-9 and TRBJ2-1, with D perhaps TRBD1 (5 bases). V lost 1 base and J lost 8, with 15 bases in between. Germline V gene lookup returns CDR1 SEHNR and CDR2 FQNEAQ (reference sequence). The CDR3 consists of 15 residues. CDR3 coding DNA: TGTGCCAGCAGCTTAGTAATTCAGGGAAGCGATGAGCAGTTCTTC. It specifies CASSLVIQGSDEQFF.

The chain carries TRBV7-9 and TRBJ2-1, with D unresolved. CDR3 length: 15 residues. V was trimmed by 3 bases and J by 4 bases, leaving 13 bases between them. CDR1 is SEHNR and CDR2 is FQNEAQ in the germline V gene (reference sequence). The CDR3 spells CASSLADPRYNEQFF. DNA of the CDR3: TGTGCCAGCAGCTTGGCCGATCCAAGATACAATGAGCAGTTCTTC.

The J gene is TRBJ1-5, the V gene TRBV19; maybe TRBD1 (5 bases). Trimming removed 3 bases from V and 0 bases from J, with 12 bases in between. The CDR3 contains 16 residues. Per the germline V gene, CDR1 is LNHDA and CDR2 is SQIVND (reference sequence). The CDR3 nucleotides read TGTGCCAGTAGTATTGCGGGGCTCTATAGCAATCAGCCCCAGCATTTT. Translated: CASSIAGLYSNQPQHF.

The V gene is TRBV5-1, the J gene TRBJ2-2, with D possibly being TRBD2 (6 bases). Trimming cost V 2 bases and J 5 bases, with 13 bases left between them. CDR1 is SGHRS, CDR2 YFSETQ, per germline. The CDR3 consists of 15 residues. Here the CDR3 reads CASSLDGGSTGELFF. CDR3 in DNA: TGCGCCAGCAGCTTAGATGGGGGGAGTACCGGGGAGCTGTTTTTT. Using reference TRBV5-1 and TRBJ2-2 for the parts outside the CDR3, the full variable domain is KAGVTQTPRYLIKTRGQQVTLSCSPISGHRSVSWYQQTPGQGLQFLFEYFSETQRNKGNFPGRFSGRQFSNSRSEMNVSTLELGDSALYLCASSLDGGSTGELFFGEGSRLTVL.

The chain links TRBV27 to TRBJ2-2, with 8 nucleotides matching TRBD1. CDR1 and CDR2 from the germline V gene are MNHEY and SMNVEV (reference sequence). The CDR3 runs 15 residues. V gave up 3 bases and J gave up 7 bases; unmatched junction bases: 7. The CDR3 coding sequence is TGTGCCAGCAGTTTGGCAGGGGGCATAAGCGGGGAGCTGTTTTTT. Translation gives CASSLAGGISGELFF.

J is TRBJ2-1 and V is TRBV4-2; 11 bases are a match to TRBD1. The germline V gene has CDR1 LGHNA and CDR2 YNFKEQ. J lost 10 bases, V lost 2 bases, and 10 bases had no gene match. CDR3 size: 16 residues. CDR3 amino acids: CASSQPPGQGVGEQFF. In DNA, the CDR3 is TGTGCCAGCAGCCAACCCCCGGGACAGGGGGTGGGCGAGCAGTTCTTC.

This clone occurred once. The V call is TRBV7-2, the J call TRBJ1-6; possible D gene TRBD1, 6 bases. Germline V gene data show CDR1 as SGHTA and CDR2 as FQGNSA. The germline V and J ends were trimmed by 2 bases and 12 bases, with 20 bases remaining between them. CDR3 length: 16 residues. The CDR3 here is CASSLMGAGPERPLHF. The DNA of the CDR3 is TGTGCCAGCAGCTTAATGGGGGCAGGCCCCGAACGACCCCTCCACTTT.

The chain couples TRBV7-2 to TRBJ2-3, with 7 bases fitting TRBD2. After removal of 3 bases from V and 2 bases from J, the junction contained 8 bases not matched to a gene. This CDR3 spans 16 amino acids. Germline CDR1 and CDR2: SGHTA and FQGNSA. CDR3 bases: TGTGCCAGCAGCTTCCCGACTAGCCGCCCCACAGATACGCAGTATTTT. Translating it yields CASSFPTSRPTDTQYF. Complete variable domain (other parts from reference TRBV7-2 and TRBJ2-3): GAGVSQSPSNKVTEKGKDVELRCDPISGHTALYWYRQSLGQGLEFLIYFQGNSAPDKSGLPSDRFSAERTGGSVSTLTIQRTQQEDSAVYLCASSFPTSRPTDTQYFGPGTRLTVL.

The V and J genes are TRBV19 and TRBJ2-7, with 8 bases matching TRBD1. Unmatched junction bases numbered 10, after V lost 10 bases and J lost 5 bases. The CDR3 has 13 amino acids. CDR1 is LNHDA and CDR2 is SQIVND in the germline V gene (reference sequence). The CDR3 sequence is CATKRTGSDEQYF. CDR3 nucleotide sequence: TGTGCCACCAAAAGGACAGGGAGCGACGAGCAGTACTTC.

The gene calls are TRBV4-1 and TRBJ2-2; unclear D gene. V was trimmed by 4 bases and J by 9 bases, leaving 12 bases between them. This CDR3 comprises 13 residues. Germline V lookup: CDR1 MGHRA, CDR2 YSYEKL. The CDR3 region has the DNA TGCGCCAGCAGCCCACTCCCCCCCCGGGAGCTGTTTTTT. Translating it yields CASSPLPPRELFF.

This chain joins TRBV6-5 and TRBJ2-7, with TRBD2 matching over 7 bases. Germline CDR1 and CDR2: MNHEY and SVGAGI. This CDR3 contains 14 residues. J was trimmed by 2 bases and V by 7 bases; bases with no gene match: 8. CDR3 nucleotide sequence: TGTGCCAGCACTGGATGGCTAGCGGCCTACGAGCAGTACTTC. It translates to CASTGWLAAYEQYF.

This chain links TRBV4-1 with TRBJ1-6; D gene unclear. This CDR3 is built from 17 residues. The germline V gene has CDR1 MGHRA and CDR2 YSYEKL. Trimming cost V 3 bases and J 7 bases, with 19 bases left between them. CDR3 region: CASSQQYAIQRNSPLHF. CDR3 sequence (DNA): TGCGCCAGCAGCCAGCAATATGCGATTCAGAGGAATTCACCCCTCCACTTT.

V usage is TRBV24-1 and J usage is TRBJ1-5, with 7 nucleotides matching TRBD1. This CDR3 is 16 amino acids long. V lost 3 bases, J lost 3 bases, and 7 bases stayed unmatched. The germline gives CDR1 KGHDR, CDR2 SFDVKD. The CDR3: CATSDRGRGDNQPQHF. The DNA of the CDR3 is TGTGCCACCAGTGATAGGGGCAGGGGGGACAATCAGCCCCAGCATTTT.

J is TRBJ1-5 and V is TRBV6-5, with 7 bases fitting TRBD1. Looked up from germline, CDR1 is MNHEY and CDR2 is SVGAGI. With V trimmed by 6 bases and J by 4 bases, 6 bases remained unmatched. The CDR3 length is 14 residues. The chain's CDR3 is CASSSDRANQPQHF. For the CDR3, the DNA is TGTGCCAGCAGCTCAGACAGGGCAAATCAGCCCCAGCATTTT.

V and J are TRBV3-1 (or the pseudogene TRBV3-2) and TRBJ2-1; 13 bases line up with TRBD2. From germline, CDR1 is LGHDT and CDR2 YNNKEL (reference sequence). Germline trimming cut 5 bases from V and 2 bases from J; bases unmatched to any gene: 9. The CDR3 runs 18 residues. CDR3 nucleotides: TGTGCCAGCAGCGAAACTAGCGGGGGGGCCGGAACCTACAATGAGCAGTTCTTC. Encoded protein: CASSETSGGAGTYNEQFF.

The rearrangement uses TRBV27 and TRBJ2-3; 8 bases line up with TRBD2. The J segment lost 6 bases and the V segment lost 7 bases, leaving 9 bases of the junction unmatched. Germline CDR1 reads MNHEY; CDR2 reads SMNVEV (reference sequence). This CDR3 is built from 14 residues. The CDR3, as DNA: TGTGCCAGCACCCCAACCGGGGGGGACGATACGCAGTATTTT. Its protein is CASTPTGGDDTQYF.

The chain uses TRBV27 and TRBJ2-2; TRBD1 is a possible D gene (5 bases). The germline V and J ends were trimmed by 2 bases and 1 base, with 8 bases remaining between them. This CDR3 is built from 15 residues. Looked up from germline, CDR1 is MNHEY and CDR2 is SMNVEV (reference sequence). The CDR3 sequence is CASSLLQGNTGELFF. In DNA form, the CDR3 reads TGTGCCAGCAGTTTACTCCAGGGGAACACCGGGGAGCTGTTTTTT.

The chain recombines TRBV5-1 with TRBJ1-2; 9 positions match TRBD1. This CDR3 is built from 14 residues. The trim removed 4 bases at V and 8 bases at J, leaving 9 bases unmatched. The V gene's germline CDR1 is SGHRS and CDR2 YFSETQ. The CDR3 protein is CASSRDRGVDGYTF. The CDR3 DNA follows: TGCGCCAGCAGCAGAGACAGGGGGGTCGACGGCTACACCTTC.

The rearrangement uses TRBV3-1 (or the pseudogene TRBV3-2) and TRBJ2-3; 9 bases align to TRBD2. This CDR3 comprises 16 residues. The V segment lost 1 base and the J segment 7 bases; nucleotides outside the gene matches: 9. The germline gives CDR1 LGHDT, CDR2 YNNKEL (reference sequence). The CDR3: CASSQVVAGATNTQYF. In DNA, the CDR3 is TGTGCCAGCAGCCAAGTAGTAGCGGGGGCCACCAATACGCAGTATTTT.